The text below deals with one TCR beta chain. What this receptor recognizes is not known. Base quality data are lacking; no much larger clone is found one base away. The CDR3 regions of human TCRbeta chains were analyzed by immunosequencing. The study's own analysis went as follows. Repertoire TCRs were matched against a reference library of SARS-CoV-2-specific TCRs generated with the MIRA antigen-specificity platform. Breadth meant the fraction of unique TCRs that were SARS-CoV-2-associated, whereas depth meant the fraction of total T cells that were SARS-CoV-2-associated. Using the MIRA data, every spike-specific TCR was mapped to the spike region that the TCR reacted to and assigned to either a CD4 or a CD8 class. Log10-transformed breadth and depth values were compared by one-way ANOVA with Sidak's multiple comparisons tests. Imported from immuneACCESS, the table was reduced by TCRdb to in-frame sequences with V and J called. These copies leave out some clones; in studies compared against another copy, an unresolved V gene accounts for under half, and the cause of the remainder is not known. V and J calls and clone size are as listed in that table; D and trimming were resolved from the DNA. The sample table records about 140,000 clones; roughly 93% of these occur just once. Of the sample, 6% to 7.5% falls within the top ten clones.

This entry comes from a study of T cell responses to AZD1222 COVID-19 vaccine (dated by TCRdb to 2020 to 2022). Concerning the study at large: TCR sequencing was performed for fewer than 250 trial participants, of whom 207 were given two doses of AZD1222 and some 25 were given two doses of MenACWY control vaccine. Trial participants were enrolled by age into 18-55, 56-69 and 70-plus year subgroups, with approximately 150, 28 and 58 TCR-sequenced participants respectively.

Interpreted using the paper, the time point label stands for: about 28 days (+/-7) after the second vaccine dose. AZD1222 recipients given second doses at about 4 weeks or at about 12 weeks were pooled, since spike-specific TCR depth and breadth were not found to differ between the two schedules. Vaccinee samples were obtained from the UK trials COV001 and COV002, which included a single-blind randomized controlled phase 2/3 trial of AZD1222 (ChAdOx1 nCoV-19) in healthy adults. For TCRbeta chain sequencing, PBMC samples from trial participants were taken at day 0 and at day 28 after the second dose. The paper's findings and limits, for the study overall: Participants were mostly white British and included more females than males, and it was suggested by the authors that clonal diversity may have been underestimated. In the small 56-69-year group, the increase in depth fell short of significance, most likely because of low power. After two AZD1222 doses, spike-specific TCR breadth and depth were significantly higher than at day 0 and than in MenACWY recipients. The vaccine-associated CD4 TCRs covered the entire spike protein, and the dominant responses fell in regions 160-218 and 743-854. No day 14 peak-response samples were available, so repertoires were characterized only after the peak T cell response. Only six AZD1222 recipients were SARS-CoV-2 seropositive at baseline, limiting conclusions about previously exposed vaccinees. Epitopes outside the regions mutated in the B.1.351 and B.1.1.7 variants were reportedly recognized by nearly half of the unique spike-specific TCRs.

The receptor's source is an adult who received the AZD1222 COVID-19 vaccine. This specimen was peripheral blood, taken 28 days after the second AZD1222 dose.

CDR3 protein: CASSVRGRNGYTF. In nucleotide form, the sequence is TGTGCCAGCAGTGTGCGGGGTAGAAATGGCTACACCTTC. In this chain, TRBV2 is recombined with TRBJ1-2, with the D gene not confidently named. V is clipped by 4 bases and J by 6 bases, and the sequence between their germline boundaries is 12 bases long. The CDR3 sequence holds 13 residues, the cysteine and phenylalanine included. The only DNA kept is the CDR3, 39 bases in frame from the first base. The germline V gene encodes CDR1 SNHLY and CDR2 FYNNEI.